This is a list of T cell receptor beta chains from one sample in a study of blood T cell repertoires in COVID-19. The repertoire was sequenced with immunoSEQ multiplex PCR; TCRdb's copy has only in-frame clones and lacks some. The sample has around 470,000 clones, less than 95% seen once; the top ten hold 0.6%. Material for sequencing was PBMCs or T cells enriched from blood (not recorded which). Receptors were obtained from a young man who had recovered from COVID-19. The CDR3 runs from the conserved cysteine through the conserved F or W. A D gene is named only where the DNA matches it firmly. Only some rows state a clone size, as once, few, many or a class for expanded clones.

cdr3_aa: CASSRTVDEKLFF; cdr3_nt: TGTGCCAGCAGCAGGACAGTTGATGAAAAACTGTTTTTT; clone_size: NA; cdr3_length: 13; d_call: NA; j_call: TRBJ1-4; v_call: TRBV6-5
cdr3_aa: CASSSADRDYGYTF; cdr3_nt: TGCGCCAGCAGCTCAGCAGACAGGGACTATGGCTACACCTTC; clone_size: few; cdr3_length: 14; d_call: TRBD1; j_call: TRBJ1-2; v_call: TRBV5-1
cdr3_aa: CASSQVSTGRNTEAFF; cdr3_nt: TGCGCCAGCAGCCAAGTGTCTACAGGCCGGAACACTGAAGCTTTCTTT; clone_size: NA; cdr3_length: 16; d_call: NA; j_call: TRBJ1-1; v_call: TRBV4-1
cdr3_aa: CATSRDLGRGPGNTIYF; cdr3_nt: TGTGCCACCAGCAGAGATTTGGGGCGGGGGCCTGGAAACACCATATATTTT; clone_size: NA; cdr3_length: 17; d_call: NA; j_call: TRBJ1-3; v_call: TRBV15
cdr3_aa: CAYMNREGNQPQHF; cdr3_nt: TGTGCCTACATGAACAGGGAAGGTAATCAGCCCCAGCATTTT; clone_size: NA; cdr3_length: 14; d_call: NA; j_call: TRBJ1-5; v_call: TRBV30
cdr3_aa: CASSSRTGGAFF; cdr3_nt: TGTGCCAGCAGCTCTCGGACAGGCGGAGCTTTCTTT; clone_size: NA; cdr3_length: 12; d_call: TRBD1; j_call: TRBJ1-1; v_call: TRBV7-6
cdr3_aa: CASRAGGSSYEQYF; cdr3_nt: TGTGCCAGCAGGGCTGGCGGGAGCTCCTACGAGCAGTACTTC; clone_size: NA; cdr3_length: 14; d_call: TRBD2; j_call: TRBJ2-7; v_call: TRBV27
cdr3_aa: CASSLGDRGSPLHF; cdr3_nt: TGCGCCAGCAGCTTGGGCGACAGAGGTTCACCCCTCCACTTT; clone_size: NA; cdr3_length: 14; d_call: NA; j_call: TRBJ1-6; v_call: TRBV5-1
cdr3_aa: CASSVEGGRNKETQYF; cdr3_nt: TGTGCCAGCAGCGTAGAGGGAGGCCGGAATAAAGAGACCCAGTACTTC; clone_size: NA; cdr3_length: 16; d_call: NA; j_call: TRBJ2-5; v_call: TRBV9
cdr3_aa: CASSQDFQGAANYGYTF; cdr3_nt: TGCGCCAGCAGCCAAGATTTTCAGGGGGCAGCGAACTATGGCTACACCTTC; clone_size: NA; cdr3_length: 17; d_call: TRBD1; j_call: TRBJ1-2; v_call: TRBV4-1
cdr3_aa: CASSDLAGVETQYF; cdr3_nt: TGTGCCAGCAGCGACCTAGCGGGAGTCGAGACCCAGTACTTC; clone_size: once; cdr3_length: 14; d_call: TRBD2; j_call: TRBJ2-5; v_call: TRBV9
cdr3_aa: CATSRDLGTVGNTIYF; cdr3_nt: TGTGCCACCAGCAGAGATCTCGGGACAGTGGGAAACACCATATATTTT; clone_size: NA; cdr3_length: 16; d_call: TRBD1; j_call: TRBJ1-3; v_call: TRBV15
cdr3_aa: CASSLMRGMGGYTF; cdr3_nt: TGTGCCAGCAGTTTAATGAGAGGGATGGGGGGCTACACCTTC; clone_size: NA; cdr3_length: 14; d_call: NA; j_call: TRBJ1-2; v_call: TRBV27
cdr3_aa: CASIGLGGSYGYTF; cdr3_nt: TGTGCCAGCATTGGGTTGGGGGGTTCCTATGGCTACACCTTC; clone_size: NA; cdr3_length: 14; d_call: NA; j_call: TRBJ1-2; v_call: TRBV2
cdr3_aa: CASSLRDRANTGELFF; cdr3_nt: TGTGCCAGCAGCTTGCGTGACAGGGCGAACACCGGGGAGCTGTTTTTT; clone_size: NA; cdr3_length: 16; d_call: TRBD1; j_call: TRBJ2-2; v_call: TRBV5-5
cdr3_aa: CASSPGTGRLQPQHF; cdr3_nt: TGTGCCAGCAGCCCCGGGACAGGCCGCCTCCAGCCCCAGCATTTT; clone_size: NA; cdr3_length: 15; d_call: TRBD1; j_call: TRBJ1-5; v_call: TRBV3-1/TRBV3-2
cdr3_aa: CASSLFGLNEQFF; cdr3_nt: TGCGCCAGCAGCTTGTTCGGTCTCAATGAGCAGTTCTTC; clone_size: NA; cdr3_length: 13; d_call: NA; j_call: TRBJ2-1; v_call: TRBV5-1
cdr3_aa: CASSYGADPSNYGYTF; cdr3_nt: TGTGCCAGCAGTTACGGGGCAGACCCTTCTAACTATGGCTACACCTTC; clone_size: NA; cdr3_length: 16; d_call: NA; j_call: TRBJ1-2; v_call: TRBV6-5
cdr3_aa: CASSESTPEEKLFF; cdr3_nt: TGCGCCAGCAGTGAGTCGACTCCGGAAGAAAAACTGTTTTTT; clone_size: NA; cdr3_length: 14; d_call: NA; j_call: TRBJ1-4; v_call: TRBV10-2
cdr3_aa: CASNRGTSGRRWMNEQFF; cdr3_nt: TGTGCCAGCAACCGCGGCACTAGCGGGAGGAGGTGGATGAATGAGCAGTTCTTC; clone_size: NA; cdr3_length: 18; d_call: TRBD2; j_call: TRBJ2-1; v_call: TRBV27
cdr3_aa: CASSLTGNGYTF; cdr3_nt: TGTGCCAGCAGTTTAACAGGGAATGGCTACACCTTC; clone_size: NA; cdr3_length: 12; d_call: NA; j_call: TRBJ1-2; v_call: TRBV27
cdr3_aa: CASIPLGPGEAFF; cdr3_nt: TGTGCCAGCATCCCGCTGGGCCCCGGAGAAGCTTTCTTT; clone_size: NA; cdr3_length: 13; d_call: NA; j_call: TRBJ1-1; v_call: TRBV6-6
cdr3_aa: CASSLLGQRTPDEDYEQYF; cdr3_nt: TGCGCCAGCAGTCTCCTTGGACAGAGAACGCCCGATGAAGATTACGAGCAGTACTTC; clone_size: NA; cdr3_length: 19; d_call: NA; j_call: TRBJ2-7; v_call: TRBV23-1
cdr3_aa: CASRSDRGFSGELFF; cdr3_nt: TGTGCCAGCAGATCCGACCGGGGGTTCTCCGGGGAGCTGTTTTTT; clone_size: NA; cdr3_length: 15; d_call: NA; j_call: TRBJ2-2; v_call: TRBV5-4
cdr3_aa: CASSAGWGPANYGYTF; cdr3_nt: TGCGCCAGCAGTGCAGGGTGGGGCCCTGCTAACTATGGCTACACCTTC; clone_size: NA; cdr3_length: 16; d_call: NA; j_call: TRBJ1-2; v_call: TRBV10-2
cdr3_aa: CASNTDGFAEAFF; cdr3_nt: TGTGCCAGCAATACCGACGGGTTCGCTGAAGCTTTCTTT; clone_size: NA; cdr3_length: 13; d_call: NA; j_call: TRBJ1-1; v_call: TRBV12-3/TRBV12-4
cdr3_aa: CASRHQGYNSPLHF; cdr3_nt: TGTGCCAGCCGACACCAAGGTTATAATTCACCCCTCCACTTT; clone_size: NA; cdr3_length: 14; d_call: NA; j_call: TRBJ1-6; v_call: TRBV6-5
cdr3_aa: CASSSTGREYSPLHF; cdr3_nt: TGTGCCAGCAGCTCGACAGGACGGGAATATTCACCCCTCCACTTT; clone_size: NA; cdr3_length: 15; d_call: NA; j_call: TRBJ1-6; v_call: TRBV9
cdr3_aa: CASGDRGNTGELFF; cdr3_nt: TGTGCCAGCGGCGACAGGGGGAACACCGGGGAGCTGTTTTTT; clone_size: NA; cdr3_length: 14; d_call: TRBD1; j_call: TRBJ2-2; v_call: TRBV3-1/TRBV3-2
cdr3_aa: CASSLVRTETQYF; cdr3_nt: TGTGCCAGCAGCTTGGTTCGTACTGAGACCCAGTACTTC; clone_size: NA; cdr3_length: 13; d_call: NA; j_call: TRBJ2-5; v_call: TRBV5-4
cdr3_aa: CASSVAAGGNYNEQFF; cdr3_nt: TGTGCCAGCAGCGTAGCGGCGGGAGGGAACTACAATGAGCAGTTCTTC; clone_size: NA; cdr3_length: 16; d_call: TRBD2; j_call: TRBJ2-1; v_call: TRBV9
cdr3_aa: CASSERGSGYTF; cdr3_nt: TGTGCCAGCAGTGAACGGGGGTCTGGCTACACCTTC; clone_size: NA; cdr3_length: 12; d_call: NA; j_call: TRBJ1-2; v_call: TRBV6-1
cdr3_aa: CASSEIGGAFF; cdr3_nt: TGTGCCAGCAGTGAAATCGGCGGAGCTTTCTTT; clone_size: NA; cdr3_length: 11; d_call: NA; j_call: TRBJ1-1; v_call: TRBV6-1
cdr3_aa: CASSTKYRGPRGNQPQHF; cdr3_nt: TGTGCCAGCAGTACTAAGTACAGGGGCCCGCGGGGCAATCAGCCCCAGCATTTT; clone_size: NA; cdr3_length: 18; d_call: TRBD1; j_call: TRBJ1-5; v_call: TRBV2
cdr3_aa: CATTRGANYGYTF; cdr3_nt: TGTGCCACAACCCGGGGAGCTAACTATGGCTACACCTTC; clone_size: NA; cdr3_length: 13; d_call: NA; j_call: TRBJ1-2; v_call: TRBV14
cdr3_aa: CASKRGMNTEAFF; cdr3_nt: TGTGCCAGCAAGCGGGGCATGAACACTGAAGCTTTCTTT; clone_size: NA; cdr3_length: 13; d_call: NA; j_call: TRBJ1-1; v_call: TRBV25-1
cdr3_aa: CSALGGLRPRSGGSTDTQYF; cdr3_nt: TGCAGCGCCCTGGGAGGATTACGACCAAGAAGCGGGGGCAGCACAGATACGCAGTATTTT; clone_size: NA; cdr3_length: 20; d_call: TRBD2; j_call: TRBJ2-3; v_call: TRBV29-1
cdr3_aa: CASSLSDSLYQPQHF; cdr3_nt: TGTGCCAGCAGCTTATCCGACAGTTTATATCAGCCCCAGCATTTT; clone_size: once; cdr3_length: 15; d_call: NA; j_call: TRBJ1-5; v_call: TRBV7-2
cdr3_aa: CASTGGGGGGYTF; cdr3_nt: TGTGCCAGCACTGGGGGGGGAGGAGGCGGCTACACCTTC; clone_size: NA; cdr3_length: 13; d_call: NA; j_call: TRBJ1-2; v_call: TRBV27
cdr3_aa: CASSVGQALHNEQFF; cdr3_nt: TGTGCCAGCAGCGTAGGACAGGCGCTTCACAATGAGCAGTTCTTC; clone_size: NA; cdr3_length: 15; d_call: NA; j_call: TRBJ2-1; v_call: TRBV9
cdr3_aa: CASDSGRYNEQFF; cdr3_nt: TGTGCCAGCGACTCCGGGAGGTACAATGAGCAGTTCTTC; clone_size: NA; cdr3_length: 13; d_call: NA; j_call: TRBJ2-1; v_call: TRBV21-1